This TCR beta chain emerged from a study of radiotherapy plus CTLA-4 blockade in lung cancer. CTLA-4 blockade using ipilimumab, together with focal radiation, was received by patients with chemo-refractory metastatic non-small-cell lung cancer. Study-level findings and limits: Once radiotherapy plus ipilimumab had been given, TCR clones derived from tumor expanded in blood.

Libraries were prepared by immunoSEQ multiplex PCR; TCRdb keeps only in-frame clonotypes and omits some of them. The sample consists of about 73,000 clones, over 75% of them appearing once. With respect to this clone: Its cognate antigen is unknown.

The V and J ends lost 2 bases and 7 bases respectively, with 11 bases between them. Looked up from germline, CDR1 is MGHRA and CDR2 is YSYEKL. The CDR3 is made up of 14 amino acids. The chain recombines TRBV4-1 with TRBJ2-2; a weak D match, TRBD1 (5 bases). This clonotype originated in a human donor with non-small cell lung cancer that progressed on radiotherapy plus ipilimumab. Material: peripheral blood, obtained from a patient treated with radiotherapy plus ipilimumab. CDR3 residues: CASSQSQGLGELFF. CDR3 coding DNA: TGCGCCAGCAGCCAAAGTCAGGGCCTCGGGGAGCTGTTTTTT.